This TCR beta chain is from a study of human T cells and chemical hapten exposure (dated by TCRdb to the early 2020s). A note on the overall study: For sensitization, 2% DPC in acetone was applied to a 2 cm by 2 cm area of upper inner arm skin. Weekly therapeutic DPC doses were additionally applied to the scalp of patients throughout the roughly 25-week study period. The libraries were sequenced as a pool, and the TCR yield per sample differed mostly because of small variations in library volumes within the pool. Blood samples were taken from patients before sensitization (week 0) and then at 2, 6 and about 24 weeks after DPC sensitization. For TCR sequencing, blood came from 25 to 35 alopecia patients at anywhere from one to four time points (pre-sensitization, 2, 6 and 24 weeks). The patient cohort, mostly female, included alopecia areata with under or over 50% scalp involvement, alopecia totalis and alopecia universalis. Peripheral blood TCR repertoire changes were tracked in vivo in alopecia patients during primary and secondary sensitization to the hapten diphenylcyclopropenone (DPC). Patch tests used Finn chambers with 0.01% DPC on the upper back, scored after 6 days by International Contact Dermatitis Research Group standards. Paper-wide results and their limitations: Repeated subsampling changed both the strength of the expansion versus patch-test correlation and the threshold at which the correlation became significant. All patients had alopecia, a presumed autoimmune disease, so their immune response might differ from that of healthy individuals. DPC sensitization did not change how many TCRs were above 1 in 1000 frequency, and no evidence was found of alterations in global repertoire structure. Patch test score correlated positively with the number of PT1 expanded TCRs, reaching significance at thresholds 8, 16 and 32 but not at 4. Compared with pre-sensitization or healthy control sets, expanded TCRs formed significantly more large CDR3 similarity clusters, which is consistent with antigen-driven responses.

Receptor libraries were prepared by RACE. The sequencer was a NextSeq 500. During library preparation, unique molecular identifiers were attached to individual cDNA molecules so that TCRs could be counted in a quantitative, reproducible way. From each blood RNA sample, both TCR alpha and TCR beta chains were sequenced. In the original analysis: The median number of TCRs per sample was approximately 96,000, ranging from about 20,000 to 690,600. The Decombinator software suite was used to annotate the V, J and CDR3 of the TCR reads. Every sample was subsampled to the same number of TCRs (28,000) for the PS versus PT1 abundance plots. TCRs were defined as expanded if absent before sensitization and observed at least eight times at the 2-week time point. TCRdb reran the public reads through fastp at Q25 and MiXCR, keeping productive beta chains. Rows are combined by CDR3 protein, so each entry shows the most common genes and DNA. These V and J calls originate from TCRdb's pipeline instead of the authors' own analysis. The sample profile shows about 90,000 distinct CDR3 sequences; roughly a tenth of them were found once. The biggest ten clones account for roughly 2.2% of the sample.

This sample's time point label indicates: patch test 1, 2 weeks after DPC sensitization. The treatment or condition label on this specimen signifies: therapeutic diphenylcyclopropenone sensitization with weekly scalp DPC. At each patch-test visit, blood was drawn before the patch test was applied. Patients were considered eligible if aged 18 to 70, diagnosed with alopecia and deemed suitable for DPC therapy, and patients were excluded if pregnant. Total RNA was extracted from unfractionated whole blood that had been collected in Tempus Blood RNA tubes. Notes on this clonotype: Its antigen remains undetermined. A much bigger clone sits one base away, suggesting this may be a read error.

Taken from the germline V gene, the CDR1 and CDR2 loops are MDHEN and SYDVKM. Reading from cysteine to phenylalanine, the CDR3 counts 18 amino acids. Only the CDR3 part of the read is kept: 54 bases, read in frame from the first base. Ends trimmed: V by 5 bases, J by 0 bases; bases unmatched to a gene: 11. The chain links TRBV28 with TRBJ2-7; 12 central nucleotides agree with TRBD1. This specimen was whole blood, taken in connection with sensitization to the hapten diphenylcyclopropenone (DPC). The clonotype originates from a man in his forties with alopecia areata. Some clones in this sample may be carry-over from other donors' samples. The encoded CDR3 is CASSASPGQGARSYEQYF. The DNA sequence is TGTGCCAGCAGTGCCTCGCCGGGACAGGGGGCTCGCTCCTACGAGCAGTACTTC.